Below, one T cell receptor beta chain is given with its context. Trimming cost V 4 bases and J 6 bases; bases outside gene matches: 9. From germline, CDR1 is KGHSH and CDR2 LQKENI. This CDR3 has 15 residues. Extracted RNA was reverse transcribed into cDNA, the sequencing template. The repertoire was sequenced with immunoSEQ multiplex PCR; TCRdb's copy has only in-frame clones and lacks some. The data contain approximately 180,000 clones, 50% to 75% of them singletons. Stated treatment: oral pan-JAK inhibitor, 5-10 mg twice daily. These data belong to a study of CD8+ T cells in alopecia areata. Turning to the study itself: Tofacitinib administration to treated patients was oral, at 5 to 10 mg twice daily. Percent affected scalp area, the SALT score, rated treated patients' severity.

This specimen was CD4+ T cells sorted from blood, taken between weeks 55 and 65, from a patient treated with tofacitinib. The genes are TRBV18 and TRBJ2-7; 10 bases fit TRBD1. The TCR was taken from a human donor with alopecia areata. The CDR3 nucleotides are TGTGCCAGCTCACGTGGGACAGGGGCGGGCCGCGAGCAGTACTTC. This codes for CASSRGTGAGREQYF.